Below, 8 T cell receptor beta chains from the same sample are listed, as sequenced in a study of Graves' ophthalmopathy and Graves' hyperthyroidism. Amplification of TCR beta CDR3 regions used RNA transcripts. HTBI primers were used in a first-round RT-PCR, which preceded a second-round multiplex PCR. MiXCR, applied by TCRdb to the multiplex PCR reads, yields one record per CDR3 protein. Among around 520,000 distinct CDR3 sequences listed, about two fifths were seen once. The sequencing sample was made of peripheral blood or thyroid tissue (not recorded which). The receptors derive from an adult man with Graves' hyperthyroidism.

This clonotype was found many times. Written as DNA, the CDR3 is TGCGCCAGCAGCCCCGGACAGGCCCCTAGCTATGGCTACACCTTC. This gives the protein CASSPGQAPSYGYTF. This chain links TRBV4-1 with TRBJ1-2, with 7 bases lining up with TRBD1. J was trimmed by 4 bases and V by 4 bases; bases with no gene match: 9. The CDR3 runs to 15 residues. Germline-derived CDR1 and CDR2 are MGHRA and YSYEKL.

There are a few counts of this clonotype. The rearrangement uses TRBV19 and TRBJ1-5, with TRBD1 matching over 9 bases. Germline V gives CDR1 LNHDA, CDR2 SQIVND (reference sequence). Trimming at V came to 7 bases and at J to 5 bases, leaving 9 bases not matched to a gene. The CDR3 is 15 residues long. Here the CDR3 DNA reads TGTGCCAGTACTCCCAGACAGGGGGGCCATCAGCCCCAGCATTTT. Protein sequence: CASTPRQGGHQPQHF.

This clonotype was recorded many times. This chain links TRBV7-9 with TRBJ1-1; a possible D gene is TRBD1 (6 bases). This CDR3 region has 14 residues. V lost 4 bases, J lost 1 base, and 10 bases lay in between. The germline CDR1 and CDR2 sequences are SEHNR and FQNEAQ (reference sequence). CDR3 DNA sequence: TGTGCCAGCAGCTCCTCGACAGGGAACACTGAAGCTTTCTTT. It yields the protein CASSSSTGNTEAFF.

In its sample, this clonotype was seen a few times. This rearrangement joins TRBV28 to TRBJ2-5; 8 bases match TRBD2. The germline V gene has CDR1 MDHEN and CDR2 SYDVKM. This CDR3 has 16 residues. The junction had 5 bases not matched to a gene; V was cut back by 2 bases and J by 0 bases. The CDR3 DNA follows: TGTGCCAGCAGTTTAAGCCTAGCGGGCTACCAAGAGACCCAGTACTTC. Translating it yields CASSLSLAGYQETQYF.

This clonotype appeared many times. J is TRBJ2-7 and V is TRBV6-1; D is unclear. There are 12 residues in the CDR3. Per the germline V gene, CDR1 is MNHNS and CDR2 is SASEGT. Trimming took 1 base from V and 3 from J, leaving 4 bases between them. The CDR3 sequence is CASSEVIYEQYF. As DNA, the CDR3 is TGTGCCAGCAGTGAAGTTATCTACGAGCAGTACTTC.

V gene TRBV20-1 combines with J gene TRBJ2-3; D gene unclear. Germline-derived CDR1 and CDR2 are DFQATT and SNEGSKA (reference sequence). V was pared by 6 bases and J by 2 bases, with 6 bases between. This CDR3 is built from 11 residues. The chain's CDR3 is CSAHTTDTQYF. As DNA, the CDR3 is TGCAGTGCCCACACCACAGATACGCAGTATTTT.

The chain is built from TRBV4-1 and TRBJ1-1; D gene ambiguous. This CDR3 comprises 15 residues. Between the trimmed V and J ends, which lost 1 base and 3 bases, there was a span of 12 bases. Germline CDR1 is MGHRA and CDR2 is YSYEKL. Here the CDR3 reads CASSQAPGSDTEAFF. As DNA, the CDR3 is TGCGCCAGCAGCCAAGCCCCGGGTTCCGACACTGAAGCTTTCTTT.

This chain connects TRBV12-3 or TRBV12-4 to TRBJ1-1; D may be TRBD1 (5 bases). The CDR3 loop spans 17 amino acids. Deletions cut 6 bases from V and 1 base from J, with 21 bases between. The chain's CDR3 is CASSQGGTAPWNTEAFF. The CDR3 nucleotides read TGTGCCAGCAGCCAGGGTGGGACCGCTCCTTGGAACACTGAAGCTTTCTTT.